These T cell receptor beta chains were read from a single sample in a study of blood T cell repertoires in COVID-19. The assay was immunoSEQ multiplex PCR, and TCRdb's table has in-frame clones only and misses some. Found here are approximately 250,000 clones, around nine tenths of them singletons; the top ten hold around 2%. Sequences were obtained from PBMCs or T cells enriched from blood (not recorded which). The source of these receptors is a woman aged 55-70 years in a cohort exposed to, infected with or recovered from COVID-19 (not recorded which). CDR3s include the opening cysteine and the closing phenylalanine or tryptophan. The D gene is left open where the match is weak. A clone size is listed for some rows: how often the clone was seen (once, few, many), or a class if it is expanded.

>13|.|TRBD1|TRBJ2-2|TRBV20-1
TGCAGTGCTAGTCAGGGGGCGAGCGGGGAGCTGTTTTTT
CSASQGASGELFF
>15|.|TRBD2|TRBJ2-3|TRBV7-2
TGTGCCAGCAGCCCTAGCGGGCCTAGGAAAGATACGCAGTATTTT
CASSPSGPRKDTQYF
>13|.|.|TRBJ1-1|TRBV25-1
TGTGCCAGCAGTGAATACAGGGGCTATGAAGCTTTCTTT
CASSEYRGYEAFF
>15|.|TRBD1|TRBJ1-5|TRBV6-4
TGTGCCAGCAGTCCGGACAGGGGGGGCAATCAGCCCCAGCATTTT
CASSPDRGGNQPQHF
>15|once|TRBD1|TRBJ1-2|TRBV2
TGTGCCAGCACTAAAGAGGGACAGGGGAGCTATGGCTACACCTTC
CASTKEGQGSYGYTF
>15|.|.|TRBJ1-4|TRBV28
TGTGCCAGCAGTTTAAGGGGGGGACTAAGTGAAAAACTGTTTTTT
CASSLRGGLSEKLFF
>15|.|TRBD1|TRBJ1-1|TRBV5-1
TGCGCCAGCAGCCCGCCGGGACAGGGCAACACTGAAGCTTTCTTT
CASSPPGQGNTEAFF
>16|.|.|TRBJ1-3|TRBV28
TGTGCCAGCAGGCCCCCGGGACTGACCTCTGGAAACACCATATATTTT
CASRPPGLTSGNTIYF
>15|.|TRBD1|TRBJ1-2|TRBV3-1/TRBV3-2
TGTGCCAGCAGCCACGACCAGGGGGCCCGGTATGGCTACACCTTC
CASSHDQGARYGYTF
>14|once|.|TRBJ1-1|TRBV28
TGTGCCAGCAGTTTATTGGGGAGATACCCTGAAGCTTTCTTT
CASSLLGRYPEAFF
>15|.|TRBD1|TRBJ1-4|TRBV25-1
TGTGCCAGCAGTGGGGATTGGACAGGGGAAGAAAAACTGTTTTTT
CASSGDWTGEEKLFF
>14|.|TRBD1|TRBJ2-7|TRBV18
TGTGCCAGCTCACCTGACAGGGGCCTCTACGAGCAGTACTTC
CASSPDRGLYEQYF